These T cell receptor beta chains were read from a single sample in a study of T cells in Graves' hyperthyroidism and ophthalmopathy. One entry per CDR3 protein, called by TCRdb with MiXCR from the multiplex PCR reads. The sample has approximately 720,000 distinct CDR3 sequences, around 20% seen once; the top ten hold 16%. The sample comprised blood. These receptor sequences come from a woman between 50 and 59 years old with Graves' hyperthyroidism that later progressed to Graves' ophthalmopathy. Both conserved end residues are part of each CDR3. The D gene is left open where the match is weak. Expanded clones get a size class; other rows say once, few or many, or leave the size out.

abundance,len,j_gene,d_gene,v_gene,CDR3nt,CDR3aa
once,14,TRBJ2-6,NA,TRBV11-3,TGTGCCAGCAGCGCCAGCTCTGGGGCCAACGTCCTGACTTTC,CASSASSGANVLTF
NA,15,TRBJ1-4,TRBD1,TRBV13,TGTGCCAGCAGCTTGGCTTATCAGGGGGCCGAAAAACTGTTTTTT,CASSLAYQGAEKLFF
few,15,TRBJ2-1,TRBD2,TRBV20-1,TGCAGTGCTGTTAGACTAGCGGGGGGATACAATGAGCAGTTCTTC,CSAVRLAGGYNEQFF
few,18,TRBJ1-1,TRBD1,TRBV7-9,TGTGCCAGCAGCTCCCCTAGGACAGGGGGCGAGGTGGTCACTGAAGCTTTCTTT,CASSSPRTGGEVVTEAFF
few,14,TRBJ1-2,NA,TRBV3-1,TGTGCCAGCAGCCAAGAGGACAGCAGCTGTGGCTACACCTTC,CASSQEDSSCGYTF
once,15,TRBJ1-5,TRBD1,TRBV20-1,TGCAGTGCTAATAGGGGACAGGGAAGCAATCAGCCCCAGCATTTT,CSANRGQGSNQPQHF
few,17,TRBJ1-4,NA,TRBV18,TGTGCCAGCTCACCAGTCCTAGGGAAGCGGGGTAATGAAAAACTGTTTTTT,CASSPVLGKRGNEKLFF
NA,15,TRBJ2-1,TRBD1,TRBV6-1,TGTGCCACCCGGAAGAGGGACAGCTCCCTCAATGAGCAGTTCTTC,CATRKRDSSLNEQFF
few,14,TRBJ2-7,TRBD1,TRBV6-1,TGTGCCAGCAGACAAACGGGACAGGCCTACGAGCAGTACTTC,CASRQTGQAYEQYF
NA,14,TRBJ2-1,TRBD2,TRBV15,TGTGCCACCAGCAGAATCTCTAGCGGGGGGCCACTGTTCTTC,CATSRISSGGPLFF
many,15,TRBJ2-1,NA,TRBV11-1,TGTGCCAGCAGCCTAGCCAGGTTGGGCCACAATGAGCAGTTCTTC,CASSLARLGHNEQFF
NA,16,TRBJ2-5,TRBD1,TRBV28,TGTGCCAGCATAAAATGGGGTAGGGGGCTGGGTGAGACCCAGTACTTC,CASIKWGRGLGETQYF
few,15,TRBJ1-2,NA,TRBV19,TGTGCCAGAAGAACCCCGCACTGGGGGATCTATGGCTACACCTTC,CARRTPHWGIYGYTF
few,15,TRBJ1-1,TRBD1,TRBV19,TGTGCCAGTAGCGGACAGGGGGCGGCGAACACTGAAGCTTTCTTT,CASSGQGAANTEAFF
many,15,TRBJ2-5,NA,TRBV3-1,TGTGCCAGCAGCCAAGGTCCTCTGGACCAAGAGACCCAGTACTTC,CASSQGPLDQETQYF
few,17,TRBJ1-1,NA,TRBV6-5,TGTGCCAGCAGTTACGAGGCTCAGTACGGATTGAACACTGAAGCTTTCTTT,CASSYEAQYGLNTEAFF
NA,18,TRBJ2-5,NA,TRBV27,TGTGCCAGCAGCCGGGGGCCGTACCTGGGACCTCGACAAGAGACCCAGTACTTC,CASSRGPYLGPRQETQYF
NA,13,TRBJ1-2,NA,TRBV20-1,TGCAGTGCTCCAGCCCTGGACCCCTATGGCTACACCTTC,CSAPALDPYGYTF
NA,18,TRBJ1-1,NA,TRBV12-3/TRBV12-4,TGTGCCAGCAGTTTAGCGCTTGGCCGGGGGGGCCGGAACACTGAAGCCTTCTTT,CASSLALGRGGRNTEAFF
NA,15,TRBJ2-1,NA,TRBV7-9,TGTGCCAGCAGCTTAGATGTGTCCGTAGACAATGAGCAGTTCTTC,CASSLDVSVDNEQFF
many,13,TRBJ1-5,NA,TRBV2,TGTGCCAGCAGTGATCAGGGAAGTCAGCCCCAGCATTTT,CASSDQGSQPQHF
many,13,TRBJ1-5,NA,TRBV7-9,TGTGCCAGCGGGGGCGAAGGCAATCAGCCCCAGCATTTT,CASGGEGNQPQHF
NA,16,TRBJ2-1,TRBD2,TRBV20-1,TGCAGTGCTAGCTTCGGCCTAGCGGGAGGGCCGGATGAGCAGTTCTTC,CSASFGLAGGPDEQFF
few,13,TRBJ2-5,NA,TRBV4-1,TGCGCCAGCAGCCAAGTGGGAGCGGAGAGCCAGTACTTC,CASSQVGAESQYF
NA,17,TRBJ1-1,TRBD1,TRBV6-6,TGTGCCAGCAGTTACTCTCGGGACAGGGGGGTGAACACTGAAGCTTTCTTT,CASSYSRDRGVNTEAFF
NA,15,TRBJ2-2,NA,TRBV5-4,TGTGCCAGCAGCGGGACACGGTGGAGGACCGGGGAGCTGTTTTTT,CASSGTRWRTGELFF
many,13,TRBJ2-3,NA,TRBV12-3/TRBV12-4,TGTGCCAGCATTCCCGATGGTGCAGGTACGCAGTATTTT,CASIPDGAGTQYF
NA,17,TRBJ1-1,NA,TRBV5-5,TGTGCCAGCAGCTTGGGGGTCCTAGGAGGCTTGAACACTGAAGCTTTCTTT,CASSLGVLGGLNTEAFF
few,12,TRBJ1-4,TRBD1,TRBV20-1,TGCAGTGCTGACAGGGGTGGGGAAAAACTGTTTTTT,CSADRGGEKLFF
many,15,TRBJ1-1,NA,TRBV12-3/TRBV12-4,TGTGCCAGCAGTTTCGGAGGGGCGGTAATCTCTGAAGCTTTCTTT,CASSFGGAVISEAFF
few,16,TRBJ1-1,NA,TRBV7-8,TGTGCCAGCACCCCGGGGGGCAGTCTATGGAACACTGAAGCTTTCTTT,CASTPGGSLWNTEAFF
few,16,TRBJ1-2,NA,TRBV2,TGTGCCAGCAGTGAAGGGCGGGGGGCCCCCTGGAGCGGCTACACCTTC,CASSEGRGAPWSGYTF
few,16,TRBJ2-5,NA,TRBV12-3/TRBV12-4,TGTGCCAGCAGTCCTCTTTTGAGGGAAAAACAAGAGACCCAGTACTTC,CASSPLLREKQETQYF
many,12,TRBJ2-2,NA,TRBV30,TGTGCCTGGAGTATGAGTCCCGGGGAGCTGTTTTTT,CAWSMSPGELFF
NA,14,TRBJ1-1,NA,TRBV19,TGTGCCAGTAGTGCGCTCAACAGGGTCACTGAAGCTTTCTTT,CASSALNRVTEAFF
few,16,TRBJ2-5,TRBD2,TRBV4-1,TGCGCCAGCAGCCAAACCGAGACTAGCGACGCTGGAACCCAGTACTTC,CASSQTETSDAGTQYF
NA,14,TRBJ1-5,NA,TRBV4-1,TGCGCCAGCAGCCAAATAGGGCGCAATCAGCCCCAGCATTTT,CASSQIGRNQPQHF
few,13,TRBJ1-1,NA,TRBV7-6,TGTGCCAGCAGCTTGCGGGACGCAACTGAAGCTTTCTTT,CASSLRDATEAFF
NA,11,TRBJ2-1,NA,TRBV6-2/TRBV6-3,TGTGCCAGCAGCGATCGCCTGGGGCAGTTCTTC,CASSDRLGQFF
few,15,TRBJ1-2,NA,TRBV5-1,TGCGCCAGCAGCTTGGGGCAGGGGTACGACTATGGCTACACCTTC,CASSLGQGYDYGYTF
NA,14,TRBJ1-2,TRBD1,TRBV16,TGTGCCAGCAGCCAATCATCAGGGGGCTATGGCTACACCTTC,CASSQSSGGYGYTF